This T cell receptor (beta chain) emerged from a study of blood T cell repertoires in COVID-19 (dated by TCRdb to 2020 to 2022). In the study overall: The collaborator samples originated in the United States, Italy and Spain and spanned the acute and convalescent phases of COVID-19. The prospective study material was composed of cDNA or gDNA derived from T cells, B-cell-depleted T cells, or PBMCs. Subjects who had been exposed to COVID-19, were actively infected with it, or had recovered from it provided the deeply sampled blood TCRbeta repertoires that made up the dataset. A freely available public database, intended as a resource for researchers studying the immune response to SARS-CoV-2, is where the repertoires were released. Samples were obtained from the ongoing ImmuneRACE study (first 160 participants) and from over a thousand subjects provided by 6 global collaborators. The sample metadata nearly always contained a de-identified subject ID, COVID-19 status, age in years and sex. Where HLA class I and class II types were available, the types were taken from metadata supplied by the sample provider, not from assay-based typing. General study outcomes and caveats: How much clinical and demographic metadata was included differed by source and by participant, and the metadata was provided uncurated.

Whole blood was collected in K2EDTA tubes by collaborating institutions according to the institutions' own protocols. Collaborator samples were shipped for TCRbeta analysis as frozen whole blood, isolated PBMCs, or DNA extracted from either sample type. The immunoSEQ Assay, a bias-controlled multiplex PCR, was used to amplify TCRbeta CDR3 regions from genomic DNA. As for the original processing: Nucleated cell counts per sample were estimated from amplification of reference gene primers within the assay. To quantify the absolute abundance of each unique TCRbeta CDR3 rearrangement, sequence reads were collapsed and filtered. Productive Simpson clonality was computed per sample as the square root of Simpson's diversity index over productive rearrangements. This immuneACCESS table, as held by TCRdb, lists in-frame sequences with V and J called but not all clones. Of the missing ones, under half trace to an unresolved V gene in checked studies; the others have no known cause. The D gene and trimming were derived from the DNA, and the V and J assignments and clone size from that table. The sample table holds roughly 120,000 clones, of which about 85% were seen once. The ten largest clonotypes hold under 4% of the sample.

V is cut by 8 bases and J by 8 bases, and the space between the germline ends is 9 bases. CDR1 and CDR2 are read off the germline V gene as MNHEY and SVGAGI. Taken from cysteine to phenylalanine, the CDR3 has 10 residues. Just the 30-base CDR3 DNA is kept, in frame starting at base 1. Of note for this clone: Its antigen specificity is not known. No base quality information exists; no much larger clone differs at one position.

The chain is encoded by TRBV6-5 joined to TRBJ1-1, with TRBD1 as a weak D call on 5 bases. The sequenced material came from peripheral blood. The TCR originated in a middle-aged man with acute or convalescent COVID-19. The CDR3 region has the sequence CASAGGEAFF. The nucleotide sequence reads TGTGCCAGCGCGGGGGGGGAAGCTTTCTTT.